Listed below are T cell receptor beta chains from one sample, sequenced in a study of CD8+ T cells in alopecia areata. Sequencing used immunoSEQ multiplex PCR; TCRdb keeps in-frame clones, though not all of them. The sample shows about 200,000 clones, around 60% of them seen only once. The sample consisted of CD4+ T cells sorted from blood, taken at week 4, from a patient treated with tofacitinib. These receptors all come from a human donor with alopecia areata. The CDR3 runs from the conserved cysteine through the conserved F or W. A D gene is named only where the DNA matches it firmly. Only part of the rows carry a size: once, few, many, or a class if the clone is expanded.

D,length,V,size,J,DNA,CDR3
-,17,TRBV7-7,-,TRBJ2-6,TGTGCTAGCAGCTTAGGAGGGGCGCGTTCTGGGGCCAACGTCCTGACTTTC,CASSLGGARSGANVLTF
-,11,TRBV29-1,-,TRBJ1-1,TGCAGCGTTGCGGGTTACACTGAAGCTTTCTTT,CSVAGYTEAFF
TRBD2,16,TRBV28,-,TRBJ2-5,TGTGCCAGCAGTTTATTCAGGCGCGGGGGGAAGGAGACCCAGTACTTC,CASSLFRRGGKETQYF
-,14,TRBV6-5,few,TRBJ1-1,TGTGCCAGCAGTTTGTCAGGGCGGAACACTGAAGCTTTCTTT,CASSLSGRNTEAFF
TRBD1,15,TRBV28,-,TRBJ1-2,TGTGCCAGCAGCGGACAGGGGGCGACTAACTATGGCTACACCTTC,CASSGQGATNYGYTF
-,16,TRBV19,-,TRBJ1-5,TGTGCCAGTAGTATTCTCGGAAGGCAACCTAATCAGCCCCAGCATTTT,CASSILGRQPNQPQHF
-,17,TRBV2,few,TRBJ2-5,TGTGCCAGCAGTGCTCCCCCAGGTCGCCCCAACCAAGAGACCCAGTACTTC,CASSAPPGRPNQETQYF
-,15,TRBV15,-,TRBJ1-2,TGTGCCACCAGCAGAGATCGATCCGGGAACTATGGCTACACCTTC,CATSRDRSGNYGYTF
TRBD1,15,TRBV29-1,-,TRBJ2-5,TGCAGCGTCCCCGGGACAGGGGGTTGGGGAGAGACCCAGTACTTC,CSVPGTGGWGETQYF
-,16,TRBV27,-,TRBJ2-6,TGTGCCAGCAGTTTATCGCGCGACTCTGGGGCCAACGTCCTGACTTTC,CASSLSRDSGANVLTF
-,13,TRBV2,-,TRBJ1-1,TGTGCCAGCAGGACTGGTCTGTACACTGAAGCTTTCTTT,CASRTGLYTEAFF
TRBD1,15,TRBV5-6,-,TRBJ2-5,TGTGCCAGCAGCTTACCCGGGACAGGGGAAGAGACCCAGTACTTC,CASSLPGTGEETQYF
TRBD1,13,TRBV29-1,-,TRBJ2-7,TGCAGCGTGGATCGGGACAGGGTAAACGAGCAGTACTTC,CSVDRDRVNEQYF
TRBD1,15,TRBV7-2,few,TRBJ1-6,TGTGCCAGCAGCTTAGACGGGACAGATAATTCACCCCTCCACTTT,CASSLDGTDNSPLHF
-,13,TRBV19,few,TRBJ1-1,TGTGCCAGTAGGGAGACTAACACCCCTGAAGCTTTCTTT,CASRETNTPEAFF
-,14,TRBV9,-,TRBJ2-7,TGTGCCAGCAGCTCAACCCCGGGATCCTACGAGCAGTACTTC,CASSSTPGSYEQYF
-,15,TRBV2,few,TRBJ1-2,TGTGCCAGCAGTGAGTCCCAGGGGTCTAACTATGGCTACACCTTC,CASSESQGSNYGYTF
-,15,TRBV5-4,few,TRBJ2-2,TGTGCCAGCAGCTCCGGCCGTCACACAACCGGGGAGCTGTTTTTT,CASSSGRHTTGELFF
-,16,TRBV6-5,-,TRBJ2-3,TGTGCCAGCAGTTCTCAAGGCTTCTCTCAATCTAATACGCAGTATTTT,CASSSQGFSQSNTQYF
-,13,TRBV7-7,-,TRBJ2-2,TGTGCTAGCAGCCCTCGGACGGGGGGGGAGCTGTTTTTT,CASSPRTGGELFF
-,16,TRBV7-8,-,TRBJ1-1,TGTGCCAGCAGCTTATTAGACCTCGCCTGGGGGGCTGAAGCTTTCTTT,CASSLLDLAWGAEAFF
-,13,TRBV10-3,-,TRBJ2-2,TGTGCCATCAGTGAGTCGAGTCCCGGGGAGCTGTTTTTT,CAISESSPGELFF
TRBD2,16,TRBV7-3,-,TRBJ2-5,TGTGCCAGCAGCGAAACCGGGACTAGCTCGTACGAGACCCAGTACTTC,CASSETGTSSYETQYF
-,13,TRBV27,-,TRBJ2-5,TGTGCCAGCAGTTTACTAGGGCAAGAGACCCAGTACTTC,CASSLLGQETQYF
TRBD1,13,TRBV9,few,TRBJ1-1,TGTGCCAGCAGCGCGACAGGGGTCACTGAAGCTTTCTTT,CASSATGVTEAFF
-,15,TRBV5-1,-,TRBJ1-1,TGCGCCAGCAGCTGGCAGGGAGAGGTGAACACTGAAGCTTTCTTT,CASSWQGEVNTEAFF
-,13,TRBV25-1,few,TRBJ1-2,TGTGCCAGCAGGGACGGGACGAACTATGGCTACACCTTC,CASRDGTNYGYTF
TRBD2,17,TRBV6-1,few,TRBJ2-3,TGTGCCAGCAGTGAACCAGTACTAGCGGGGAATCCAGATACGCAGTATTTT,CASSEPVLAGNPDTQYF
TRBD1,14,TRBV19,-,TRBJ1-2,TGTGCCAGCTCCCAAGGGACAGGGGGTGATGGCTACACCTTC,CASSQGTGGDGYTF
-,15,TRBV5-6,-,TRBJ2-3,TGTGCCAGCAGCTTGGTAGGGCGAGGCACAGATACGCAGTATTTT,CASSLVGRGTDTQYF
-,16,TRBV13,-,TRBJ1-3,TGTGCCAGCAGCCCGCCCCGGGGAAGCTCTGGAAACACCATATATTTT,CASSPPRGSSGNTIYF
-,14,TRBV5-1,-,TRBJ1-3,TGCGCCAGCAGCTACGGGACACCCGGAAACACCATATATTTT,CASSYGTPGNTIYF
TRBD1,15,TRBV29-1,-,TRBJ1-4,TGCAGCGTTTCCGGACGACAGGGGGCTTCGGAAAAACTGTTTTTT,CSVSGRQGASEKLFF
TRBD1,14,TRBV5-4,-,TRBJ1-6,TGTGCCAGCAGCTTACAGGGGGCTCTCTCACCCCTCCACTTT,CASSLQGALSPLHF
-,15,TRBV11-3,few,TRBJ2-2,TGTGCCAGCAGCTTAACAGGGACGAACACCGGGGAGCTGTTTTTT,CASSLTGTNTGELFF
-,14,TRBV6-5,-,TRBJ1-1,TGTGCCAGCTTCGGAACCAGGGGTGCAGGGGAAGCTTTCTTT,CASFGTRGAGEAFF
-,14,TRBV10-3,-,TRBJ2-2,TGTGCCATCAGTGAGTCGGCAAGCCCCGGGGAGCTGTTTTTT,CAISESASPGELFF